These 10 T cell receptor beta chains were sequenced from one sample in a study of blood T cell repertoires in COVID-19 (TCRdb year 2020). Receptor libraries were prepared by the immunoSEQ multiplex PCR assay. The immuneACCESS repertoire file appears here via TCRdb, limited to in-frame rearrangements. These files lack a portion of the clones; in checked studies, under half of the deficit traces to unresolved V genes, and the cause of the others is not known. The sample table contains approximately 190,000 clones; only one count was recorded for 85% to 90% of them. 5% to 6.5% of the sample is in the top ten clones. Sequences were obtained from peripheral blood. The source is a man aged 40-49 years with active or convalescent COVID-19.

Turning to this clone: Other DNA sequences in this sample translate to the same CDR3. The gene calls are TRBV6-5 and TRBJ1-3; the D gene is possibly TRBD1 (6 bases). The V gene lost 2 bases and the J gene lost 2 bases, with 10 bases spanning the gap. The CDR3 is made up of 15 amino acids. Germline loops: CDR1 MNHEY, CDR2 SVGAGI. The CDR3 is CASSYGQGTGNTIYF. In DNA form, the CDR3 reads TGTGCCAGCAGTTACGGTCAGGGGACTGGAAACACCATATATTTT.

Note on this clone: This specimen includes other DNA sequences encoding the same CDR3. The chain recombines TRBV12-3 or TRBV12-4 with TRBJ2-1; tentatively, D is TRBD1 (6 bases). Trimming took 7 bases from V and 4 from J, leaving 11 bases between them. CDR3 length: 13 residues. The DNA for the CDR3 is TGTGCCAGCACGCGAGGGACATACAATGAGCAGTTCTTC. This sequence encodes CASTRGTYNEQFF.

The chain links TRBV13 to TRBJ1-2; D gene ambiguous. Deletions cut 3 bases from V and 0 bases from J, with 14 bases between. Germline V gene sequence: CDR1 PRHDT, CDR2 FYEKMQ (reference sequence). The CDR3 has 16 amino acids. The CDR3 loop is CASSFLHERANYGYTF. The DNA for the CDR3 is TGTGCCAGCAGCTTTTTGCACGAACGAGCTAACTATGGCTACACCTTC.

This clone was recorded only once. The chain combines TRBV5-1 with TRBJ2-7; 7 nucleotides line up with TRBD1. V trimming: 1 base; J trimming: 6 bases; junction bases outside the gene matches: 1. CDR1 is SGHRS, CDR2 YFSETQ, per germline. The CDR3 sequence is 12 residues long. CDR3 sequence: CASSLTGVEQYF. DNA for the CDR3: TGCGCCAGCAGCTTGACAGGGGTCGAGCAGTACTTC.

V is TRBV7-2 and J is TRBJ2-7, with TRBD1 matching over 9 bases. J was trimmed by 2 bases and V by 5 bases; bases with no gene match: 4. The germline gives CDR1 SGHTA, CDR2 FQGNSA. The CDR3 has 14 residues. CDR3 sequence reads: CASSGRDRAYEQYF. CDR3 bases: TGTGCCAGCAGCGGCCGGGACAGGGCCTACGAGCAGTACTTC.

This CDR3 reads CASSSVAGVPHTEAFF. DNA of the CDR3: TGTGCCAGCAGTTCTGTGGCAGGGGTCCCGCACACTGAAGCTTTCTTT. This rearrangement joins TRBV6-6 to TRBJ1-1; D might be TRBD1 (6 bases). V dropped 4 bases and J dropped 3 bases, with 18 bases sitting between them. Germline V gene lookup returns CDR1 MNHNY and CDR2 SVGAGI (reference sequence). The CDR3 is 16 amino acids.

The V gene is TRBV7-2, the J gene TRBJ2-3; 9 nucleotides line up with TRBD1. The V and J ends lost 3 bases and 5 bases, in that order; junction bases with no gene match: 9. This CDR3 has 16 amino acids. Germline V gene lookup returns CDR1 SGHTA and CDR2 FQGNSA. The CDR3 DNA reads as TGTGCCAGCAGCTTTATCGGGACAGGGATTGGAGATACGCAGTATTTT. It yields the protein CASSFIGTGIGDTQYF.

The chain combines TRBV9 with TRBJ1-2; TRBD1 agrees at 10 bases. The germline CDR1 and CDR2 sequences are SGDLS and YYNGEE. The CDR3 totals 17 residues. With V trimmed by 4 bases and J by 0 bases, 9 bases remained unmatched. The CDR3 is CASSPRGQGRSNYGYTF. The CDR3, as DNA: TGTGCCAGCAGCCCGAGGGGACAGGGGCGCTCTAACTATGGCTACACCTTC. The variable domain in full, completed from reference TRBV9 and TRBJ1-2, reads DSGVTQTPKHLITATGQRVTLRCSPRSGDLSVYWYQQSLDQGLQFLIQYYNGEERAKGNILERFSAQQFPDLHSELNLSSLELGDSALYFCASSPRGQGRSNYGYTFGSGTRLTVV.

V and J are TRBV6-5 and TRBJ2-1; D remains ambiguous. Trimming took 0 bases from V and 16 from J, leaving 19 bases between them. CDR3 size: 14 residues. Germline V gene lookup returns CDR1 MNHEY and CDR2 SVGAGI. Here the CDR3 DNA reads TGTGCCAGCAGTTACTCGAAACATTCAACCAACCAATTCTTC. Protein product: CASSYSKHSTNQFF.

The chain is built from TRBV5-1 and TRBJ1-4; 9 bases agree with TRBD1. CDR1 is SGHRS and CDR2 is YFSETQ in the germline V gene. The CDR3 contains 13 residues. J gave up 15 bases and V 4 bases, and 10 bases lay outside the gene matches. Here the CDR3 reads CASSEWGTGGVFF. CDR3 nucleotide sequence: TGCGCCAGCAGCGAGTGGGGTACAGGGGGCGTGTTTTTT.